A selection of T cell receptor beta chains follows, all from one sample in a study of early stage breast cancer tumors. Data came from immunoSEQ multiplex PCR; TCRdb stores just in-frame clones and leaves some out. Among tens of thousands of clones listed, 65% to 75% were seen once. The sequenced sample was blood. These receptors all stem from a person aged 50-59 years with breast cancer. Both conserved end residues are part of each CDR3. D genes are given only for firm matches. Clone size is shown for a subset of rows, as once, few, many or a class of expanded clone.

j_gene	abundance	d_gene	v_gene	CDR3aa	CDR3nt
TRBJ1-2	NA	TRBD1	TRBV7-9	CASQTGGLGYGYTF	TGTGCCAGCCAGACAGGGGGCCTTGGCTATGGCTACACCTTC
TRBJ2-3	NA	NA	TRBV5-4	CASSQSGADTQYF	TGTGCCAGCAGCCAGTCCGGGGCTGATACGCAGTATTTT
TRBJ2-6	NA	NA	TRBV6-4	CASSDMPRDLGANVLTF	TGTGCCAGCAGTGACATGCCTAGAGATCTGGGGGCCAACGTCCTGACTTTC
TRBJ1-5	NA	NA	TRBV7-2	CASSGQYNNQPQHF	TGTGCCAGCAGCGGACAGTACAACAATCAGCCCCAGCATTTT
TRBJ2-1	NA	TRBD2	TRBV7-3	CASSPAPSGIGNEQFF	TGTGCCAGCAGCCCTGCCCCTAGCGGGATTGGCAATGAGCAGTTCTTC
TRBJ2-2	once	NA	TRBV7-2	CASSLARDTGELFF	TGTGCCAGCAGCTTAGCACGGGACACCGGGGAGCTGTTTTTT
TRBJ2-3	NA	TRBD1	TRBV28	CASSLSSGGRTDTQYF	TGTGCCAGCAGTTTATCGTCAGGGGGCCGCACAGATACGCAGTATTTT
TRBJ1-2	NA	TRBD1	TRBV11-2	CASSLGDSTYGYTF	TGTGCCAGCAGCTTGGGGGACAGCACCTATGGCTACACCTTC
TRBJ2-7	NA	TRBD1	TRBV7-6	CASSPDRGPSYEQYF	TGTGCCAGCAGCCCGGACAGGGGGCCCTCCTACGAGCAGTACTTC
TRBJ2-7	NA	NA	TRBV5-1	CASSLDPTADYEQYF	TGCGCCAGCAGCTTGGACCCGACAGCCGACTACGAGCAGTACTTC
TRBJ1-3	NA	NA	TRBV5-1	CASSFGSGNTIYF	TGCGCCAGCAGCTTTGGATCTGGAAACACCATATATTTT
TRBJ2-1	NA	TRBD2	TRBV11-2	CASSLRGGADSGSRGEQFF	TGTGCCAGCAGCCTTAGAGGGGGCGCTGATAGCGGGAGTAGGGGTGAGCAGTTCTTC